The 8 T cell receptor beta chains below all came from one sample that was sequenced in a study of a mutant IDH1 vaccine in newly diagnosed glioma. These receptors' antigens are unknown. Libraries were prepared by immunoSEQ multiplex PCR; TCRdb keeps only in-frame clonotypes and omits some of them. The sample carries over 50,000 clones, 80% to 90% recorded once. The time point: week 5, during vaccination. Vaccination used 300 ug of mutant IDH1 20-mer peptide per dose, with topical imiquimod. Specimen: PBMCs, collected from a glioma patient whose treatment included an IDH1 peptide vaccine. Receptors originate from a woman between 35 and 50 years old with glioma.

The rearrangement joins TRBV20-1 to TRBJ2-5; D gene uncertain. The CDR3 consists of 11 residues. Trimming took 5 bases from V and 2 from J, leaving 6 bases between them. Looked up from germline, CDR1 is DFQATT and CDR2 is SNEGSKA (reference sequence). CDR3 protein: CSAELQETQYF. The CDR3 DNA reads TGCAGTGCTGAATTACAAGAGACCCAGTACTTC.

The chain links TRBV30 to TRBJ1-5; D gene ambiguous. The CDR3 totals 13 residues. Germline V gene sequence: CDR1 GTSNPN, CDR2 SVGIG (reference sequence). Trimming left V 5 bases short and J 7 bases short, with 15 bases between. The CDR3 sequence is CAWGVGSSQPQHF. CDR3 bases: TGTGCCTGGGGGGTCGGGAGTTCCCAGCCCCAGCATTTT.

This rearrangement joins TRBV6-4 to TRBJ2-3; no definite D call. This CDR3 has 13 amino acids. V lost 0 bases, J lost 2 bases, and 3 bases lay in between. Germline V CDR1 and CDR2: MRHNA, SNTAGT. The CDR3 loop reads CASSDSFTDTQYF. The DNA of the CDR3 is TGTGCCAGCAGTGACTCCTTCACAGATACGCAGTATTTT.

This rearrangement joins TRBV5-1 to TRBJ1-1; maybe TRBD1 (5 bases). Germline V gene lookup returns CDR1 SGHRS and CDR2 YFSETQ. V gave up 1 base and J gave up 3 bases, with 19 bases separating them. CDR3 length equals 17 residues. As DNA, the CDR3 is TGCGCCAGCAGCTTGTGGCAGGGAGAGGTTAGGGACACTGAAGCTTTCTTT. Amino acids: CASSLWQGEVRDTEAFF.

The rearrangement links TRBV10-3 to TRBJ1-1; weak D call: TRBD1 (5 bases). From germline, CDR1 is ENHRY and CDR2 SYGVKD. V was pared by 3 bases and J by 1 base, with 12 bases between. The CDR3 length is 15 residues. The CDR3 reads CAISDEGRANTEAFF. The CDR3 DNA reads as TGTGCCATCAGTGACGAAGGCAGGGCGAACACTGAAGCTTTCTTT.

The DNA of the CDR3 is TGCGCCAGCAGTGATGGTGGACAGCAGTTCTTC. Its translation is CASSDGGQQFF. The chain is built from TRBV10-1 and TRBJ2-1; D remains unclear. The CDR3 has 11 residues. Germline V CDR1 and CDR2: WNHNN, SYGVQD (reference sequence). Deletions cut 3 bases from V and 11 bases from J, with 8 bases between.

The J gene is TRBJ1-1, the V gene TRBV5-8, with a possible D match to TRBD1 (6 bases). Germline V gene lookup returns CDR1 SGHTS and CDR2 YDEGEE. V lost 1 base, J lost 1 base, and 14 bases lay in between. CDR3 length: 16 residues. The DNA of the CDR3 is TGTGCCAGCAGCTTGTCCATCGGACAGCGGAACACTGAAGCTTTCTTT. This codes for CASSLSIGQRNTEAFF. Full variable domain (missing parts from reference TRBV5-8 and TRBJ1-1): EAGVTQSPTHLIKTRGQQATLRCSPISGHTSVYWYQQALGLGLQFLLWYDEGEERNRGNFPPRFSGRQFPNYSSELNVNALELEDSALYLCASSLSIGQRNTEAFFGQGTRLTVV.

V usage is TRBV25-1 and J usage is TRBJ1-4; D uncertain. Germline CDR1 is MGHDK and CDR2 is SYGVNS. The CDR3 loop spans 16 amino acids. The V end was cut by 5 bases, the J end by 4 bases, with 17 bases between. CDR3 loop: CASSSQVGRSNEKLFF. DNA for the CDR3: TGTGCCAGCAGTTCGCAGGTCGGCAGGAGTAATGAAAAACTGTTTTTT.